This passage covers 18 T cell receptor beta chains from one sample sequenced in a study of immune characterization of retroperitoneal liposarcoma. TCRdb analysed the PCR reads with MiXCR anew, one entry per CDR3 protein. The repertoire holds about 12,000 distinct CDR3 sequences, roughly 28% seen once, with approximately 9.1% in the top ten. The sequencing input was tumor tissue. Every receptor here comes from a female donor with retroperitoneal liposarcoma.

This clonotype occurred many times. The chain employs TRBV27 and TRBJ1-2, with 8 bases fitting TRBD1. The CDR3 runs 18 residues. The V segment lost 5 bases and the J segment 0 bases; nucleotides outside the gene matches: 14. In germline, CDR1 is MNHEY, CDR2 SMNVEV (reference sequence). The CDR3 coding sequence is TGTGCCAGCAGTACAACTATCCTACGGGACAGGCCTAACTATGGCTACACCTTC. Amino acids: CASSTTILRDRPNYGYTF.

This clonotype was counted ten times or more. J is TRBJ2-5 and V is TRBV7-3; TRBD1 or TRBD2 may be the D gene (5 bases each). The ends were cut back, 1 base at V and 11 bases at J, with 23 bases in the middle. The germline V gene encodes CDR1 SGHTA and CDR2 FQGTGA. The CDR3 covers 16 residues. This CDR3 is CASSLMGVAGWNEQYF. CDR3 nucleotides: TGTGCCAGCAGCTTAATGGGGGTAGCAGGTTGGAATGAGCAGTACTTC.

The chain employs TRBV27 and TRBJ2-5, with a weak D call TRBD1 (5 bases). CDR1 and CDR2 from the germline V gene are MNHEY and SMNVEV (reference sequence). The CDR3 has 15 residues. Trimming removed 5 bases at V and 11 bases at J, with 24 bases between. CDR3 coding DNA: TGTGCCAGCAGTACCCCATGGGGTGCGGACAATGAGCAGTACTTC. This codes for CASSTPWGADNEQYF.

The rearrangement uses TRBV6-4 and TRBJ2-2; the D gene is possibly TRBD2 (5 bases). This CDR3 is built from 12 residues. Germline assignment: CDR1 MRHNA and CDR2 SNTAGT. The V gene lost 8 bases and the J gene lost 3 bases, with 7 bases spanning the gap. CDR3: CASQEDTGELFF. The CDR3 DNA reads as TGTGCCAGCCAGGAGGACACCGGGGAGCTGTTTTTT.

Within the sample, this clonotype is medium-sized. The chain employs TRBV6-1 and TRBJ2-1; no firm D call. The CDR3 has 14 residues. The V end lost 10 bases, the J end lost 2 bases, and 15 bases lay between the germline ends. CDR1 and CDR2 (germline): MNHNS, SASEGT. CDR3 amino acids: CANSRAKAYNEQFF. The CDR3 DNA sequence: TGTGCCAACTCAAGGGCTAAGGCCTACAATGAGCAGTTCTTC.

The chain is built from TRBV10-2 and TRBJ2-5, with D perhaps given as TRBD1 or TRBD2 (6 bases each). The CDR3 has 13 amino acids. Trimming shortened V by 6 bases and J by 2 bases, and 10 bases separated the two germline ends. Germline CDR1 and CDR2: WSHSY and SAAADI. The CDR3 here is CASRQGTQETQYF. CDR3 DNA: TGCGCCAGCAGGCAGGGGACTCAAGAGACCCAGTACTTC.

This clonotype was counted between two and nine times. The J gene is TRBJ2-1, the V gene TRBV27; 9 positions agree with TRBD1. The V gene's germline CDR1 is MNHEY and CDR2 SMNVEV (reference sequence). This CDR3 has 15 residues. V dropped 2 bases and J dropped 4; count of bases not matched to a gene: 3. The DNA for the CDR3 is TGTGCCAGCAGTTTAGCGGGACAGGGTTACAATGAGCAGTTCTTC. Encoded protein: CASSLAGQGYNEQFF.

This clonotype has more than one count but fewer than ten. The chain links TRBV15 to TRBJ1-2; D uncertain. This CDR3 comprises 16 residues. The germline gives CDR1 LNHNV, CDR2 YYDKDF (reference sequence). The V end was cut by 1 base, the J end by 0 bases, with 12 bases between. CDR3 loop: CATSRGGGGTNYGYTF. The CDR3 region has the DNA TGTGCCACCAGCAGAGGGGGTGGAGGTACTAACTATGGCTACACCTTC.

The rearrangement links TRBV10-3 to TRBJ2-1; D may be TRBD1 (5 bases). The end of the DNA aligns better with TRBJ2-7, so the J call may be wrong. CDR1 and CDR2 (germline): ENHRY, SYGVKD. CDR3 length equals 15 residues. The chain's CDR3 is CAISESQAINNEQYF. The DNA of the CDR3 is TGTGCCATCAGTGAGTCACAGGCCATAAACAATGAGCAGTACTTC.

In its sample, this clonotype was seen a few times. The chain is built from TRBV12-3 or TRBV12-4 and TRBJ2-1; TRBD2 is a possible D gene (6 bases). The J call is doubtful: the DNA matches TRBJ2-7 better. The CDR3 is 15 residues long. CDR3 in DNA: TGTGCCAGCAGTTTCTGGGACTTCGGCGACAATGAGCAGTACTTC. Translating it yields CASSFWDFGDNEQYF.

By share of the sample, this clonotype is medium-sized. This chain connects TRBV27 to TRBJ2-1; 7 bases line up with TRBD1. Trimming took 6 bases from V and 7 from J; bases not matched to a gene: 6. Germline CDR1 is MNHEY and CDR2 is SMNVEV (reference sequence). This CDR3 spans 13 amino acids. CDR3 residues: CASRTGATNEQFF. In nucleotides, the CDR3 is TGTGCCAGCAGAACAGGGGCCACTAATGAGCAGTTCTTC.

The table lists this clonotype with many counts. The chain combines TRBV27 with TRBJ2-1; unclear D gene. Germline CDR1 reads MNHEY; CDR2 reads SMNVEV (reference sequence). V lost 3 bases and J 13 bases, leaving 13 bases between the germline ends. The CDR3 spans 12 residues. This CDR3 is CASSFVGETQFF. CDR3 DNA: TGTGCCAGCAGTTTCGTAGGAGAGACCCAGTTCTTC.

Turning to this clonotype: Because the CDR3 is missing its conserved closing phenylalanine or tryptophan, this is likely a read error. No DNA is shown, since the ends of the CDR3 on it are uncertain; the CDR3 is the one TCRdb lists. This chain links TRBV12-3 or TRBV12-4 with TRBJ2-3; the table calls TRBD1, which could not be checked here. Ends included, the CDR3 has 9 residues. CDR3 protein: CASSSAPGS.

This clonotype was seen a handful of times. The V and J genes are TRBV25-1 and TRBJ2-3; a possible D gene is TRBD1 (6 bases). Trimming removed 3 bases at V and 1 base at J, with 11 bases between. CDR3 size: 15 residues. Germline V CDR1 and CDR2: MGHDK, SYGVNS. The chain's CDR3 is CASSDTGLRTDTQYF. The CDR3 DNA follows: TGTGCCAGCAGTGATACAGGGCTTCGCACAGATACGCAGTATTTT.

CDR3 residues: CASSVGDWETQFF. CDR3 sequence (DNA): TGTGCCAGCAGCGTGGGAGATTGGGAGACCCAGTTCTTC. The V gene is TRBV12-3 or TRBV12-4, the J gene TRBJ2-1; maybe TRBD2 (5 bases). V shed 6 bases and J shed 13 bases, with 19 bases lying between them. The CDR3 loop spans 13 amino acids.

There are a few counts of this clonotype. The V gene is TRBV10-2, the J gene TRBJ2-3, with 7 positions matching TRBD2. Germline V lookup: CDR1 WSHSY, CDR2 SAAADI. V trimming: 0 bases; J trimming: 2 bases; junction bases outside the gene matches: 5. The CDR3 length is 16 residues. The CDR3 loop reads CASSESRRGYTDTQYF. The CDR3 coding sequence is TGCGCCAGCAGTGAGTCCCGGCGGGGGTACACAGATACGCAGTATTTT.

A few counts support this clonotype. The chain carries TRBV6-2 or TRBV6-3 and TRBJ2-5; 7 bases line up with TRBD1. Trimming removed 2 bases from V and 11 bases from J; junction bases left unmatched: 14. Germline CDR1 MNHEY, CDR2 SVGEGT. This CDR3 is built from 15 residues. CDR3 protein: CASSYRPTGTNEQYF. The CDR3 DNA reads TGTGCCAGCAGTTACCGCCCGACAGGGACAAATGAGCAGTACTTC.

This clonotype was seen more than once but under ten times. The chain combines TRBV7-8 with TRBJ2-1; D may be TRBD1 (5 bases). The CDR3 extends over 19 amino acids. Germline V gene data show CDR1 as SGHVS and CDR2 as FQNEAQ. V was cut by 2 bases and J by 13 bases, with 33 bases left in between. The CDR3 DNA follows: TGTGCCAGCAGCTTAAGTCGCAGGGTGACCGTTTTGGTTAGTGAGACCCAGTTCTTC. Translation gives CASSLSRRVTVLVSETQFF.